The 9 T cell receptor beta chains below were found in one sample sequenced in a study of T cell changes during pregnancy in multiple sclerosis. Using immunoSEQ multiplex PCR, the repertoire was profiled, and TCRdb retains in-frame clones only, with some absent. The sample holds 50,000 or so clones; 80% to 95% are singletons and the top ten take about 0.75%. The sample in question was CD4+ T cells from peripheral blood mononuclear cells, obtained in the third trimester of pregnancy. The receptors were sampled from a female donor with multiple sclerosis, enrolled in a pregnancy study.

The rearrangement joins TRBV7-2 to TRBJ2-7, with 16 bases identical to TRBD2. Germline assignment: CDR1 SGHTA and CDR2 FQGNSA. The CDR3 is made up of 15 amino acids. Trimming removed 5 bases from V and 6 bases from J; junction bases left unmatched: 4. In DNA, the CDR3 is TGTGCCAGCAGCCGGGGACTAGCGGGGGGGATCGAGCAGTACTTC. Translated, it gives CASSRGLAGGIEQYF. The whole variable domain, remainder taken from reference TRBV7-2 and TRBJ2-7, is GAGVSQSPSNKVTEKGKDVELRCDPISGHTALYWYRQSLGQGLEFLIYFQGNSAPDKSGLPSDRFSAERTGGSVSTLTIQRTQQEDSAVYLCASSRGLAGGIEQYFGPGTRLTVT.

This clone was recorded a few times. J is TRBJ1-1 and V is TRBV29-1; D remains ambiguous. Germline lookup yields CDR1 SQVTM and CDR2 ANQGSEA. The CDR3 length is 13 residues. Trimming removed 7 bases from V and 6 bases from J, with 18 bases in between. The CDR3 reads CSGESGVLAEAFF. As DNA, the CDR3 is TGCAGCGGGGAATCGGGAGTTCTGGCTGAAGCTTTCTTT.

V and J are TRBV6-6 and TRBJ2-4; D uncertain. The CDR3 is made up of 13 amino acids. Per the germline V gene, CDR1 is MNHNY and CDR2 is SVGAGI (reference sequence). V lost 6 bases to trimming and J lost 1 base, with 7 bases between them. The CDR3 sequence is CASREWAKNIQYF. The CDR3 region has the DNA TGTGCCAGCAGAGAGTGGGCCAAAAACATTCAGTACTTC.

CDR3 sequence (DNA): TGTGCCAGCAGCGCGGGGACAGGGGGCCCTTCCAGGGGTCAGTTCTTC. Translated, it gives CASSAGTGGPSRGQFF. V gene TRBV11-1 combines with J gene TRBJ2-1, with 12 bases fitting TRBD1. CDR3 length: 16 amino acids. Germline loops: CDR1 SGHAT, CDR2 FQDESV (reference sequence). V lost 5 bases to trimming and J lost 13 bases; unmatched junction nucleotides: 15.

The CDR3 spells CASSLDRTQYF. CDR3 nucleotides: TGTGCCAGCAGTCTTGACAGGACGCAGTATTTT. This chain uses TRBV6-6 with TRBJ2-3; perhaps TRBD1 as D (6 bases). CDR1 MNHNY and CDR2 SVGAGI come from the germline V gene (reference sequence). The CDR3 length is 11 residues. Trimming left V 5 bases short and J 9 bases short, with 9 bases between.

This rearrangement joins TRBV7-3 to TRBJ2-5, with TRBD2 as a possible D gene (6 bases). V gave up 5 bases and J gave up 4 bases, with 17 bases separating them. Germline V CDR1 and CDR2: SGHTA, FQGTGA. The CDR3 is 15 amino acids. The CDR3 reads CASSLRGEARETQYF. The CDR3 coding sequence is TGTGCCAGCAGCCTCCGTGGGGAGGCCCGAGAGACCCAGTACTTC.

The rearrangement joins TRBV19 to TRBJ2-5; weak D call: TRBD1 (6 bases). Germline CDR1 LNHDA, CDR2 SQIVND (reference sequence). The CDR3 spans 14 residues. The germline V and J ends were trimmed by 7 bases and 5 bases, with 17 bases remaining between them. Here the CDR3 DNA reads TGTGCCAGTACCTCTAGGCCAGGGGTGGAGACCCAGTACTTC. Translation: CASTSRPGVETQYF. Using reference TRBV19 and TRBJ2-5 for the parts outside the CDR3, the full variable domain is DGGITQSPKYLFRKEGQNVTLSCEQNLNHDAMYWYRQDPGQGLRLIYYSQIVNDFQKGDIAEGYSVSREKKESFPLTVTSAQKNPTAFYLCASTSRPGVETQYFGPGTRLLVL.

This chain uses TRBV7-9 with TRBJ2-3, with TRBD1 matching over 7 bases. Germline lookup yields CDR1 SEHNR and CDR2 FQNEAQ (reference sequence). Trimming removed 5 bases from V and 6 bases from J; junction bases left unmatched: 8. The CDR3 contains 14 residues. CDR3 amino acids: CASSTDRVVDTQYF. In nucleotides, the CDR3 is TGTGCCAGCAGCACAGACAGGGTTGTTGATACGCAGTATTTT. Looking up the rest from reference TRBV7-9 and TRBJ2-3 gives the full variable domain: DTGVSQNPRHKITKRGQNVTFRCDPISEHNRLYWYRQTLGQGPEFLTYFQNEAQLEKSRLLSDRFSAERPKGSFSTLEIQRTEQGDSAMYLCASSTDRVVDTQYFGPGTRLTVL.

This clone was seen once. The genes are TRBV6-6 and TRBJ2-7; D perhaps matches TRBD1 (5 bases). CDR1 and CDR2 (germline): MNHNY, SVGAGI (reference sequence). V was pared by 2 bases and J by 6 bases, with 14 bases between. This CDR3 contains 14 residues. CDR3 sequence (DNA): TGTGCCAGCAGTTACACTCCAGGGAAGGGCGAGCAGTACTTC. Protein sequence: CASSYTPGKGEQYF.